The 4 T cell receptor beta chains below were found in one sample sequenced in a study of memory CD4+ T cells and cytomegalovirus serostatus (dated by TCRdb to between 2018 and 2020). Libraries were made using the immunoSEQ multiplex PCR assay. TCRdb re-hosts the immuneACCESS table, in-frame sequences only. Its copies lack some clones; in the studies checked, an unresolved V gene accounts for under half of them, and the cause for the rest is not known. Here the sample has some 46,000 clones; 79% occur a single time. The ten largest clones add up to 1% to 1.3% of the sample. A FACSAria II was used to sort memory CD4+ T cells, defined as single viable CD3+CD4+CD8-CD45RO+ cells. The sample was memory CD4+ T cells from blood. All receptors derive from an adult in good health and CMV-seronegative.

This clone turned up a few times. This chain uses TRBV11-2 with TRBJ1-1; D call uncertain. The CDR3 extends over 12 amino acids. Germline-derived CDR1 and CDR2 are SGHAT and FQNNGV. Trimming removed 4 bases from V and 11 bases from J, with 14 bases in between. The CDR3 sequence: CASSSSLLLAFF. The CDR3 coding sequence is TGTGCCAGCAGCTCGTCCTTGCTTTTGGCTTTCTTT.

This clone came up once. J is TRBJ1-3 and V is TRBV5-1; perhaps TRBD1 as D (5 bases). This CDR3 spans 15 amino acids. The germline V and J ends were trimmed by 0 bases and 0 bases, with 7 bases remaining between them. Germline V gene lookup returns CDR1 SGHRS and CDR2 YFSETQ. The CDR3 sequence is CASSLEGSSGNTIYF. The CDR3 nucleotides read TGCGCCAGCAGCTTGGAGGGGAGCTCTGGAAACACCATATATTTT.

The rearrangement links TRBV7-2 to TRBJ2-2, with 10 bases matching TRBD1. Germline V lookup: CDR1 SGHTA, CDR2 FQGNSA. Trimming removed 5 bases from V and 5 bases from J; junction bases left unmatched: 8. CDR3 length: 16 residues. Here the CDR3 reads CASSHPDRGPTGELFF. The CDR3 DNA reads TGTGCCAGCAGCCACCCTGACAGGGGGCCTACCGGGGAGCTGTTTTTT. The complete variable domain, with remaining parts taken from reference TRBV7-2 and TRBJ2-2, reads GAGVSQSPSNKVTEKGKDVELRCDPISGHTALYWYRQSLGQGLEFLIYFQGNSAPDKSGLPSDRFSAERTGGSVSTLTIQRTQQEDSAVYLCASSHPDRGPTGELFFGEGSRLTVL.

V and J are TRBV7-2 and TRBJ1-2; the D is unclear. Germline CDR1 reads SGHTA; CDR2 reads FQGNSA. The CDR3 runs 15 residues. Trimming removed 0 bases from V and 0 bases from J, with 8 bases in between. CDR3 sequence: CASSLAQLANYGYTF. In DNA, the CDR3 is TGTGCCAGCAGCTTAGCCCAGTTAGCTAACTATGGCTACACCTTC.